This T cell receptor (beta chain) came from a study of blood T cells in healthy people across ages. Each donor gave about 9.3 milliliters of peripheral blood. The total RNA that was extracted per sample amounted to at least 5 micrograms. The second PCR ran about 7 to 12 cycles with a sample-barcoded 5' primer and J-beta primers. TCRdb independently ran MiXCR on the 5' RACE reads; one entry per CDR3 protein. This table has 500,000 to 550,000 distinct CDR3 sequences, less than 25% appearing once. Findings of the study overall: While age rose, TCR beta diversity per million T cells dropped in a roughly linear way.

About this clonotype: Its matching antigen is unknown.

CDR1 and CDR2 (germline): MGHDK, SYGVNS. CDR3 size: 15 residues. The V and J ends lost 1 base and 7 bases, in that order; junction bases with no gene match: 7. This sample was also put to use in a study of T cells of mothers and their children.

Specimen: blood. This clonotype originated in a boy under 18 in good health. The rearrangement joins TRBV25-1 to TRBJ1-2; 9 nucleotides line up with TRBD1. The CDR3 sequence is CASSESGTGSRGYTF. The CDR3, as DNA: TGTGCCAGCAGTGAATCAGGGACAGGGTCGCGTGGCTACACCTTC.